These 10 T cell receptor beta chains share one sample of origin, sequenced in a study of cytomegalovirus exposure and HLA in healthy donors. Researchers ran the PCR with 60 Vbeta and 13 Jbeta primers. Clones were sequenced by immunoSEQ multiplex PCR, and TCRdb holds only the in-frame ones, with some missing. The sample lists some 190,000 clones, 75% to 85% seen once, with over 2% in the top ten. The sequencing input was PBMCs. These receptors came from a woman under 40 in good health and CMV-seropositive.

This chain uses TRBV11-3 with TRBJ2-1; D remains unclear. CDR3 length: 13 amino acids. The ends were cut back, 3 bases at V and 6 bases at J, with 9 bases in the middle. Germline V gene data show CDR1 as SGHNT and CDR2 as YENEEA. CDR3 amino acids: CASSLGSSNEQFF. The CDR3 DNA is TGTGCCAGCAGCTTGGGCAGTTCCAATGAGCAGTTCTTC.

V usage is TRBV29-1 and J usage is TRBJ2-1, with TRBD2 matching 8 bases. Germline V gives CDR1 SQVTM, CDR2 ANQGSEA. V was pared by 6 bases and J by 4 bases, with 8 bases of the junction left unmatched. The CDR3 is made up of 14 amino acids. The CDR3 sequence is CSVVLAGFYNEQFF. The CDR3 coding sequence is TGCAGCGTCGTTCTAGCGGGCTTTTACAATGAGCAGTTCTTC.

The genes are TRBV11-2 and TRBJ2-5; D is ambiguous. CDR3 length equals 12 residues. Per germline, CDR1 SGHAT and CDR2 FQNNGV. The V gene lost 4 bases and the J gene lost 1 base, with 4 bases spanning the gap. CDR3 residues: CASSSSQETQYF. CDR3 coding DNA: TGTGCCAGCAGCTCCTCCCAAGAGACCCAGTACTTC.

This clone was seen only once. This chain uses TRBV28 with TRBJ1-4; no clear D gene. Germline V CDR1 and CDR2: MDHEN, SYDVKM. Trimming removed 5 bases at V and 5 bases at J, with 12 bases between. The CDR3 covers 14 residues. The CDR3 nucleotides are TGTGCCAGCAGTCGACACGGCCGAAATGAAAAACTGTTTTTT. This codes for CASSRHGRNEKLFF.

V is TRBV2 and J is TRBJ2-7; TRBD2 aligns across 10 bases. V shed 3 bases, J shed 0 bases, and the junction held 5 bases outside the gene matches. CDR1 SNHLY and CDR2 FYNNEI come from the germline V gene. There are 16 residues in the CDR3. The chain's CDR3 is CASSEWASGGSYEQYF. The DNA of the CDR3 is TGTGCCAGCAGTGAGTGGGCTAGCGGGGGCTCCTACGAGCAGTACTTC.

The genes are TRBV2 and TRBJ2-1; perhaps TRBD2 as D (7 bases). Looked up from germline, CDR1 is SNHLY and CDR2 is FYNNEI. This CDR3 is 14 amino acids long. The germline V and J ends were trimmed by 10 bases and 13 bases, with 26 bases remaining between them. The CDR3 sequence is CATVGGASPTAQFF. DNA of the CDR3: TGTGCCACCGTTGGGGGGGCCTCCCCGACGGCCCAGTTCTTC.

This clone is a singleton in its sample. The chain uses TRBV6-5 and TRBJ2-7; possible D gene TRBD2, 6 bases. This CDR3 is built from 14 residues. Germline-derived CDR1 and CDR2 are MNHEY and SVGAGI. Trimming took 2 bases from V and 5 from J, leaving 13 bases between them. The CDR3 reads CASSYRGARDEQYF. CDR3 DNA: TGTGCCAGCAGTTACCGCGGGGCTAGAGACGAGCAGTACTTC.

On this clone itself: One end of the junction varies from germline; a read error may be responsible. This sequence joins TRBV7-9 and TRBJ2-3; the match to TRBD1 covers 7 bases. The CDR3 loop spans 11 amino acids. Germline CDR1 reads SEHNR; CDR2 reads FQNEAQ (reference sequence). The CDR3 sequence: CSSSSDRESYF. CDR3 nucleotide sequence: TGTTCCAGCAGCTCTGACAGGGAATCGTATTTT.

The CDR3 sequence is CAISGRLDSYPGTAPYEQYF. In DNA form, the CDR3 reads TGTGCCATCAGTGGCCGATTGGACAGCTATCCCGGAACAGCGCCCTACGAGCAGTACTTC. The chain has TRBV10-3 and TRBJ2-7; weak D call: TRBD1 (6 bases). The CDR3 sequence is 20 residues long. The V end lost 4 bases, the J end lost 2 bases, and 30 bases lay between the germline ends. Germline CDR1 ENHRY, CDR2 SYGVKD.

J is TRBJ2-7 and V is TRBV7-2; TRBD2 matches 11 bases. This CDR3 has 14 amino acids. Per germline, CDR1 SGHTA and CDR2 FQGNSA. J was trimmed by 7 bases and V by 4 bases; bases with no gene match: 6. CDR3 loop: CASSSGTSGVEQYF. CDR3 DNA: TGTGCCAGCAGCTCCGGGACTAGCGGCGTGGAGCAGTACTTC.